This T cell receptor beta chain was observed in a study of blood T cell repertoires in COVID-19. Study in general: Samples came from the United States, Italy and Spain, spanning acute and convalescent COVID-19. Nucleic acid was either cDNA or gDNA, and it came from T cells, B-cell-depleted T cells, or PBMCs.

Authors' data handling: Nucleated cell counts were estimated from reference gene primer amplification. Clones were read by immunoSEQ multiplex PCR, and TCRdb kept only the in-frame ones, dropping some. V and J calls and clone size follow that table, whereas D and trimming were derived from the DNA. This table holds roughly 250,000 clones, about 88% found once. The CDR3 sequence is 16 residues long. The germline gives CDR1 SGHTA, CDR2 FQGTGA. V lost 4 bases, J lost 6 bases, and 10 bases stayed unmatched. The gene calls are TRBV7-3 and TRBJ2-2; TRBD2 agrees at 8 bases. The receptor's source is a woman aged 40 to 50 who had recovered from COVID-19. The source material was peripheral blood. This CDR3 reads CASSSQPGLEPGELFF. In DNA form, the CDR3 reads TGTGCCAGCAGCTCTCAACCGGGACTAGAACCCGGGGAGCTGTTTTTT.